These 19 T cell receptor beta chains were sequenced from one sample in a study of shared clonotypes between healthy human individuals. TCRdb's copy holds only in-frame clones and misses some; the assay was immunoSEQ multiplex PCR. Here the sample spans 1,100,000 or so clones, about four fifths being singletons. Material for sequencing was memory CD4+ T cells from PBMCs. The subset is: CD45RA-negative fraction. The receptors were gathered from a man aged 18 to 30 in good health. Some clones in this sample may be carry-over from other donors' samples.

This clone was observed a handful of times. This chain links TRBV11-2 with TRBJ2-6; tentatively, D is TRBD1 (6 bases). CDR1 and CDR2 (germline): SGHAT, FQNNGV. CDR3 length: 15 amino acids. V shed 4 bases and J shed 1 base, with 8 bases lying between them. The CDR3 sequence: CASSWTVSGANVLTF. The CDR3 DNA reads TGTGCCAGCAGCTGGACAGTTTCTGGGGCCAACGTCCTGACTTTC.

The V and J genes are TRBV11-2 and TRBJ2-1, with D possibly matching TRBD1 (7 bases). V was shortened by 5 bases and J by 6 bases, with 20 bases between the two germline ends. Germline V gene data show CDR1 as SGHAT and CDR2 as FQNNGV. This CDR3 is built from 16 residues. In nucleotides, the CDR3 is TGTGCCAGCAGCCCCCGAGGGCCTCAGGGGGGCAATGAGCAGTTCTTC. The encoded protein is CASSPRGPQGGNEQFF.

V and J are TRBV6-5 and TRBJ1-1, with no clear D. The germline gives CDR1 MNHEY, CDR2 SVGAGI. Trimming removed 4 bases from V and 2 bases from J, with 11 bases in between. The CDR3 contains 14 residues. CDR3 residues: CASSSYTSNTEAFF. The CDR3 DNA sequence: TGTGCCAGCAGTTCTTATACCAGTAACACTGAAGCTTTCTTT.

The chain joins TRBV5-4 to TRBJ2-5; 8 nucleotides line up with TRBD1. CDR3 length equals 15 residues. V lost 4 bases, J lost 4 bases, and 9 bases stayed unmatched. Germline lookup yields CDR1 SGHNT and CDR2 YYREEE (reference sequence). The CDR3 loop is CASSETGTGPETQYF. The CDR3 DNA sequence: TGTGCCAGCAGCGAAACCGGGACAGGACCAGAGACCCAGTACTTC.

This CDR3 is CASSFGPGPPQQKLFF. In nucleotides, the CDR3 is TGTGCCAGCAGTTTCGGTCCCGGACCCCCTCAGCAAAAACTGTTTTTT. The V and J genes are TRBV25-1 and TRBJ1-4; no reliable D call. Germline V lookup: CDR1 MGHDK, CDR2 SYGVNS. CDR3 size: 16 residues. The V and J ends lost 5 bases and 9 bases respectively, with 22 bases between them.

The chain joins TRBV21-1 to TRBJ2-4. TRBV21-1 represents a pseudogene. This CDR3 is built from 14 residues. The CDR3 nucleotides are TGTGCCAGCATCAGGCCTAGAGCCAAAAACATTCAGTACTTC. Its protein product is CASIRPRAKNIQYF.

The chain employs TRBV10-3 and TRBJ2-1; TRBD1 matches 8 bases. Germline trimming cut 7 bases from V and 2 bases from J; bases unmatched to any gene: 13. The CDR3 is made up of 17 amino acids. Germline-derived CDR1 and CDR2 are ENHRY and SYGVKD. The CDR3 reads CAITQGGAGGAYNEQFF. In DNA form, the CDR3 reads TGTGCCATCACACAGGGGGGCGCGGGCGGCGCCTACAATGAGCAGTTCTTC.

Comments on this clone: A read error is the likely source, as a far larger clone sits one nucleotide away. Other DNA sequences in the same sample also yield this CDR3. The chain has TRBV29-1 and TRBJ1-1; D is unclear. The CDR3 has 13 residues. CDR1 and CDR2 (germline): SQVTM, ANQGSEA. For the CDR3, the DNA is TGCAGCGTTGGCCACGGACCGAACACTGAAGCCTTCTTT. This sequence encodes CSVGHGPNTEAFF. Combining the CDR3 with reference TRBV29-1 and TRBJ1-1 gives the whole variable domain SAVISQKPSRDICQRGTSLTIQCQVDSQVTMMFWYRQQPGQSLTLIATANQGSEATYESGFVIDKFPISRPNLTFSTLTVSNMSPEDSSIYLCSVGHGPNTEAFFGQGTRLTVV.

This clone was seen more than once but under ten times. The chain has TRBV6-5 and TRBJ2-7; 9 bases match TRBD2. The J segment lost 6 bases and the V segment lost 6 bases, leaving 6 bases of the junction unmatched. CDR1 and CDR2 (germline): MNHEY, SVGAGI. This CDR3 region has 13 residues. The CDR3 protein is CASRLGLAREQYF. The CDR3 region has the DNA TGTGCCAGCAGGCTCGGACTAGCGCGCGAGCAGTACTTC.

The table lists this clone with a count of one. V usage is TRBV20-1 and J usage is TRBJ2-7, with TRBD1 as a possible D gene (5 bases). Trimming removed 4 bases at V and 10 bases at J, with 14 bases between. Germline-derived CDR1 and CDR2 are DFQATT and SNEGSKA (reference sequence). This CDR3 has 11 residues. The CDR3 sequence: CSANRQLLQYF. The CDR3 nucleotides read TGCAGTGCTAATCGACAGTTATTACAGTACTTC.

The J gene is TRBJ1-1, the V gene TRBV5-5, with TRBD1 identical over 7 bases. J lost 2 bases, V lost 0 bases, and 4 bases had no gene match. The CDR3 loop spans 15 amino acids. The V gene's germline CDR1 is SGHKS and CDR2 YYEKEE (reference sequence). The CDR3 loop is CASSLEGTDNTEAFF. In DNA form, the CDR3 reads TGTGCCAGCAGCTTGGAAGGGACAGACAACACTGAAGCTTTCTTT.

The V and J genes are TRBV9 and TRBJ2-5; D remains ambiguous. V was pared by 3 bases and J by 5 bases, with 11 bases between. CDR1 SGDLS and CDR2 YYNGEE come from the germline V gene. The CDR3 is made up of 13 amino acids. For the CDR3, the DNA is TGTGCCAGCAGCGAGAATATGGGGGAGACCCAGTACTTC. Its translation is CASSENMGETQYF.

In the case of this clone: A read error may explain this, as a much larger clone is one base away. This CDR3 is also generated by other DNA sequences in the sample. In nucleotides, the CDR3 is TGTGCCAGCAGCCTAACCAATCAGCCCCAGCATTTT. Amino acids: CASSLTNQPQHF. The chain employs TRBV7-8 and TRBJ1-5; D unresolved. The CDR3 is made up of 12 amino acids. V lost 5 bases and J lost 3, with 5 bases in between. CDR1 is SGHVS and CDR2 is FQNEAQ in the germline V gene.

The chain has TRBV6-5 and TRBJ1-2; D is undetermined. V dropped 0 bases and J dropped 4 bases, with 9 bases sitting between them. The CDR3 length is 14 residues. The germline V gene encodes CDR1 MNHEY and CDR2 SVGAGI. CDR3 nucleotides: TGTGCCAGCAGTTACTCTGGACTCACCTATGGCTACACCTTC. Protein product: CASSYSGLTYGYTF.

Concerning this clone: This sample also contains other DNA sequences that code for the same CDR3. The V call is TRBV27, the J call TRBJ1-2; 8 nucleotides line up with TRBD1. V was pared by 2 bases and J by 5 bases, with 4 bases of the junction left unmatched. The CDR3 length is 14 residues. The germline gives CDR1 MNHEY, CDR2 SMNVEV (reference sequence). The CDR3 loop reads CASSLTGGVYGYTF. The CDR3 nucleotides read TGTGCCAGCAGTTTAACAGGGGGGGTTTATGGCTACACCTTC.

This clone was observed a few times. V and J are TRBV28 and TRBJ2-3; 8 positions match TRBD2. This CDR3 contains 14 residues. J lost 5 bases, V lost 5 bases, and 6 bases had no gene match. Looked up from germline, CDR1 is MDHEN and CDR2 is SYDVKM. CDR3 amino acids: CASSPAGEGDTQYF. CDR3 coding DNA: TGTGCCAGCAGTCCAGCGGGGGAGGGAGATACGCAGTATTTT.

CDR3 in amino acids: CAWCRAGRYYEQYF. In DNA, the CDR3 is TGTGCCTGGTGTCGGGCCGGCCGGTACTACGAGCAGTACTTC. The chain joins TRBV30 to TRBJ2-7; D not certain. The V gene lost 5 bases and the J gene lost 3 bases, with 17 bases spanning the gap. The CDR3 length is 14 residues. Germline values: CDR1 GTSNPN, CDR2 SVGIG (reference sequence). The full variable domain, rest sourced from reference TRBV30 and TRBJ2-7, is SQTIHQWPATLVQPVGSPLSLECTVEGTSNPNLYWYRQAAGRGLQLLFYSVGIGQISSEVPQNLSASRPQDRQFILSSKKLLLSDSGFYLCAWCRAGRYYEQYFGPGTRLTVT.

The chain combines TRBV6-5 with TRBJ2-1; 9 bases agree with TRBD1. The ends lost 0 bases at V and 5 bases at J; junction bases unmatched: 2. This CDR3 region has 15 residues. Germline V CDR1 and CDR2: MNHEY, SVGAGI. The CDR3 sequence is CASSYSWDRDNEQFF. The CDR3 DNA sequence: TGTGCCAGCAGTTACTCGTGGGACAGGGACAATGAGCAGTTCTTC.

The chain carries TRBV4-3 and TRBJ2-1; D may correspond to TRBD1 or TRBD2 (5 bases each). This CDR3 has 16 amino acids. The V and J ends lost 4 bases and 7 bases respectively, with 20 bases between them. In germline, CDR1 is LGHNA, CDR2 YSLEER. CDR3 in DNA: TGCGCCAGCAGCCCGAGACAGAGAGAGGGAAAAAATGAGCAGTTCTTC. Translating gives CASSPRQREGKNEQFF.